Included here is one TCR beta chain sequence, with context. The antigen remains undetermined. The sample comes from a study of T cell clones after liver transplantation. Study at large: TCRbeta sequencing after a pre-transplant mixed lymphocyte reaction identified graft-donor-reactive clones, later tracked in post-transplant blood. Without induction therapy, subjects received standard immunosuppression until 12-24 months post-transplant.

Broader study findings: These preliminary findings come from unstandardized post-transplant sampling times.

Clones were read by immunoSEQ multiplex PCR, and TCRdb kept only the in-frame ones, dropping some. The table lists around 71,000 clones, 80% of them singletons. The CDR3 runs 15 residues. Trimming took 2 bases from V and 5 from J; bases not matched to a gene: 7. Germline V gives CDR1 MNHEY, CDR2 SVGAGI. This sequence joins TRBV6-5 and TRBJ2-7; TRBD2 aligns across 9 bases. The material sequenced was CD4+ T cells from blood, taken 12 months after liver transplant. The origin of this receptor is a human patient who received a liver transplant. Some of the T cells may derive from the graft donor. The CDR3 coding sequence is TGTGCCAGCAGTTACAGGGCTAGCGGGAACCACGAGCAGTACTTC. Protein: CASSYRASGNHEQYF.